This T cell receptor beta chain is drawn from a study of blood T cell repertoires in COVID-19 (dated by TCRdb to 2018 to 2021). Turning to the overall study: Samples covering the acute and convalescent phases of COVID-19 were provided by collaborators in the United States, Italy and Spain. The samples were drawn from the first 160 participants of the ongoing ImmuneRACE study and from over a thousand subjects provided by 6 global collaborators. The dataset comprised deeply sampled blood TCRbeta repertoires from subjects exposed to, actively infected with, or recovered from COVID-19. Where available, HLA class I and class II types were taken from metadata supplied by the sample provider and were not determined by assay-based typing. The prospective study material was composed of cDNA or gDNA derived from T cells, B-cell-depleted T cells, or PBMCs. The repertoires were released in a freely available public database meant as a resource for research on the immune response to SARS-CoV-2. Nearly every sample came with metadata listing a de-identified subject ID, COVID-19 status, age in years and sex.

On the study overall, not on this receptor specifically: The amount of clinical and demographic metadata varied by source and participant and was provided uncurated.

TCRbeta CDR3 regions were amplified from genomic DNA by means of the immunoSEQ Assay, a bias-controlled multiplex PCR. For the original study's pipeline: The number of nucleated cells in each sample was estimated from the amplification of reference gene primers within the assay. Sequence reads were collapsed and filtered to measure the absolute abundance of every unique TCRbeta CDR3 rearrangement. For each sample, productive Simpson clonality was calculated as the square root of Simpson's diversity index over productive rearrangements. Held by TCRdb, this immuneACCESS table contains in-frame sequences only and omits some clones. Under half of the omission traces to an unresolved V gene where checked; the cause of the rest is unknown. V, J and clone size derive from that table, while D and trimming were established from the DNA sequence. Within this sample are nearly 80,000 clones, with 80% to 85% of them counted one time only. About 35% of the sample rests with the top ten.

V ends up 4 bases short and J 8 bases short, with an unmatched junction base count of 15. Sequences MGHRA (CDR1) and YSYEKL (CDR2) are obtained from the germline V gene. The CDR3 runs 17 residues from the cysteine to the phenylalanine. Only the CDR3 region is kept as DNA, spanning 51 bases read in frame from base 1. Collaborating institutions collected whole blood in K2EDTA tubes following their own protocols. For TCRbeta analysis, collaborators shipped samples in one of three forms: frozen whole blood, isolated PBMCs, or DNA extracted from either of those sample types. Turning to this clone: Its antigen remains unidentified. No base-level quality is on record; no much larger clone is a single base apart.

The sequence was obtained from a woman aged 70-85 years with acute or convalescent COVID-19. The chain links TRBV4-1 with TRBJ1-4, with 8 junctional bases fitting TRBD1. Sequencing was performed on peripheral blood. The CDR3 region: CASSRTGGQARGEKLFF. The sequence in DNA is TGCGCCAGCAGCCGAACGGGGGGACAGGCCCGAGGGGAAAAACTGTTTTTT.